These 6 T cell receptor beta chains originate from one sample sequenced in a study of technical replicates of blood from a few donors. Method: immunoSEQ multiplex PCR; TCRdb's copy keeps in-frame clones and lacks some. The sample yields 70,000 to 95,000 clones, more than 85% seen once. The source material was T cells isolated from PBMCs. These TCRs come from a human donor in good health. Some clones in this sample may be carry-over from other donors' samples.

The chain carries TRBV4-3 and TRBJ2-1; 11 bases line up with TRBD2. The CDR3 extends over 17 amino acids. Germline V lookup: CDR1 LGHNA, CDR2 YSLEER. The ends lost 4 bases at V and 9 bases at J; junction bases unmatched: 14. CDR3 coding DNA: TGCGCCAGCAGCCCGGAATTAGCGGGAGGGATTTCCCGTGAGCAGTTCTTC. Protein sequence: CASSPELAGGISREQFF.

This chain connects TRBV10-3 to TRBJ2-1; 13 bases agree with TRBD2. Trimming cost V 2 bases and J 10 bases; bases outside gene matches: 11. This CDR3 is built from 17 residues. Germline V gene lookup returns CDR1 ENHRY and CDR2 SYGVKD. The DNA for the CDR3 is TGTGCCATCAGTGAGGGCGAACTAGCGGGAGGGCCTAGGGAGCAGTTCTTC. Its protein is CAISEGELAGGPREQFF.

V gene TRBV5-1 combines with J gene TRBJ2-5; D may be TRBD2 (5 bases). Per the germline V gene, CDR1 is SGHRS and CDR2 is YFSETQ. The ends were cut back, 0 bases at V and 5 bases at J, with 8 bases in the middle. This CDR3 comprises 13 residues. CDR3 protein: CASSLVLGETQYF. The CDR3 bases are TGCGCCAGCAGCTTGGTACTAGGGGAGACCCAGTACTTC.

This clone was detected a few times. The J gene is TRBJ1-1, the V gene TRBV15; a possible D gene is TRBD1 (5 bases). This CDR3 spans 15 amino acids. Per germline, CDR1 LNHNV and CDR2 YYDKDF (reference sequence). Trimming stripped 1 base from V and 3 bases from J, with 12 bases between. The CDR3 reads CATSRVREVDTEAFF. As DNA, the CDR3 is TGTGCCACCAGCAGAGTCAGGGAGGTAGACACTGAAGCTTTCTTT. The variable domain in full, completed from reference TRBV15 and TRBJ1-1, reads DAMVIQNPRYQVTQFGKPVTLSCSQTLNHNVMYWYQQKSSQAPKLLFHYYDKDFNNEADTPDNFQSRRPNTSFCFLDIRSPGLGDTAMYLCATSRVREVDTEAFFGQGTRLTVV.

The chain couples TRBV19 to TRBJ1-2; 10 bases line up with TRBD1. Germline CDR1 LNHDA, CDR2 SQIVND (reference sequence). J was trimmed by 0 bases and V by 7 bases; bases with no gene match: 2. This CDR3 has 14 amino acids. The CDR3 nucleotides are TGTGCCAGTACCGGGACAGGGGCTAACTATGGCTACACCTTC. This codes for CASTGTGANYGYTF.

This rearrangement joins TRBV9 to TRBJ2-1, with 7 bases aligning to TRBD2. The germline V gene has CDR1 SGDLS and CDR2 YYNGEE. This CDR3 contains 15 residues. With V trimmed by 0 bases and J by 4 bases, 4 bases remained unmatched. The CDR3 region has the DNA TGTGCCAGCAGCGTAGGAATACTAGCGTACAATGAGCAGTTCTTC. This gives the protein CASSVGILAYNEQFF.